Below are 17 T cell receptor beta chains sequenced from a single sample in a study of neurological immune-mediated disorders. Using its own MiXCR run on the 5' RACE reads, TCRdb lists one record per CDR3 protein. The repertoire holds around 15,000 distinct CDR3 sequences, roughly 9% seen once, with about 40% in the top ten. Sample: CD8+ T cells from blood. The receptors stem from a man in his fifties or sixties in good health.

This clonotype was seen repeatedly, ten times or more. The genes are TRBV5-6 and TRBJ1-5, with D possibly TRBD1 on 6 matching bases. CDR3 length equals 13 residues. Germline loops: CDR1 SGHDT, CDR2 YYEEEE. The V end lost 3 bases, the J end lost 5 bases, and 9 bases lay between the germline ends. Here the CDR3 DNA reads TGTGCCAGCAGCTCACAGGGTTATCAGCCCCAGCATTTT. This encodes CASSSQGYQPQHF.

The sample holds many counts of this clonotype. The chain combines TRBV27 with TRBJ2-1; 9 nucleotides align to TRBD2. Germline-derived CDR1 and CDR2 are MNHEY and SMNVEV (reference sequence). Trimming cost V 6 bases and J 8 bases; bases outside gene matches: 11. The CDR3 is made up of 15 amino acids. In DNA, the CDR3 is TGTGCCAGCAGGGCGGGGCTAGCGGGATTTGATGAGCAGTTCTTC. Protein sequence: CASRAGLAGFDEQFF.

This clonotype was detected ten times or more. The chain recombines TRBV6-1 with TRBJ2-7, with 11 bases fitting TRBD2. CDR3 length: 16 residues. After removal of 4 bases from V and 4 bases from J, the junction contained 9 bases not matched to a gene. Germline V gene lookup returns CDR1 MNHNS and CDR2 SASEGT. The CDR3 region is CASSGPTSGMEYEQYF. In DNA form, the CDR3 reads TGTGCCAGCAGTGGCCCGACTAGCGGGATGGAATACGAGCAGTACTTC.

This clonotype was picked up many times. This sequence joins TRBV6-5 and TRBJ2-7, with D maybe TRBD1 (6 bases). The CDR3 runs 15 residues. The V and J ends lost 2 bases and 0 bases respectively, with 11 bases between them. Germline V gene data show CDR1 as MNHEY and CDR2 as SVGAGI. The CDR3 sequence is CASSYRRTVSYEQYF. The CDR3 nucleotides are TGTGCCAGCAGTTACCGAAGGACAGTCTCCTACGAGCAGTACTTC.

This clonotype was recorded at least ten times. The chain employs TRBV4-2 and TRBJ2-7; D gene ambiguous. The CDR3 totals 12 residues. V gave up 2 bases and J gave up 1 base, with 3 bases separating them. CDR1 LGHNA and CDR2 YNFKEQ come from the germline V gene. The CDR3 DNA is TGTGCCAGCAGCCAAAATTCCTACGAGCAGTACTTC. Translated: CASSQNSYEQYF.

At least ten counts were recorded for this clonotype. The chain joins TRBV20-1 to TRBJ1-4, with D possibly being TRBD1 (5 bases). The CDR3 consists of 15 residues. V lost 0 bases, J lost 10 bases, and 18 bases lay in between. Germline values: CDR1 DFQATT, CDR2 SNEGSKA (reference sequence). This CDR3 is CSARDREQDRGKLFF. For the CDR3, the DNA is TGCAGTGCTAGAGATCGGGAACAGGACCGGGGAAAACTGTTTTTT.

The gene calls are TRBV7-7 and TRBJ2-1; no clear D. Germline V gives CDR1 SSHAT, CDR2 FNYEAQ (reference sequence). Trimming stripped 0 bases from V and 8 bases from J, with 8 bases between. CDR3 size: 13 residues. In DNA form, the CDR3 reads TGTGCCAGCAGCTTAGCCGGTCTGGATGAGCAGTTCTTC. Translated: CASSLAGLDEQFF.

The CDR3 DNA reads TGTGCCAGCAGCTTACGAGCGACCGCCTACGAGCAGTACTTC. Amino acids: CASSLRATAYEQYF. The chain couples TRBV5-4 to TRBJ2-7; D remains ambiguous. With 2 bases removed from V and 2 bases from J, the gap between germline ends came to 11 bases. The CDR3 sequence is 14 residues long. Germline V gene sequence: CDR1 SGHNT, CDR2 YYREEE (reference sequence). The whole variable domain, filled in from reference TRBV5-4 and TRBJ2-7, reads ETGVTQSPTHLIKTRGQQVTLRCSSQSGHNTVSWYQQALGQGPQFIFQYYREEENGRGNFPPRFSGLQFPNYSSELNVNALELDDSALYLCASSLRATAYEQYFGPGTRLTVT.

This clonotype was recorded many times. The chain uses TRBV29-1 and TRBJ2-6; no definite D call. Trimming shortened V by 5 bases and J by 4 bases, and 6 bases separated the two germline ends. This CDR3 region has 12 residues. Germline CDR1 reads SQVTM; CDR2 reads ANQGSEA. The CDR3 DNA follows: TGCAGCGTTTGGTCCGGGGCCAACGTCCTGACTTTC. As protein: CSVWSGANVLTF.

Sample share makes this clonotype medium-sized. The rearrangement uses TRBV7-6 and TRBJ1-4, with TRBD1 identical over 7 bases. The CDR3 totals 15 residues. CDR1 and CDR2 from the germline V gene are SGHVS and FNYEAQ. V shed 4 bases and J 5 bases; nucleotides not matched to a gene: 7. CDR3 in DNA: TGTGCCAGCAGCTCGTGGAGGGGGCAAAATGAAAAACTGTTTTTT. This codes for CASSSWRGQNEKLFF.

This clonotype was observed at least ten times. The chain links TRBV28 to TRBJ2-2; D gene unclear. Deletions cut 8 bases from V and 5 bases from J, with 3 bases between. Germline CDR1 MDHEN, CDR2 SYDVKM. The CDR3 totals 10 residues. The CDR3, as DNA: TGTGCCAGCGGTACCGGGGAGCTGTTTTTT. It translates to CASGTGELFF.

The table lists this clonotype with many counts. This chain uses TRBV20-1 with TRBJ2-1, with unresolved D. CDR3 length: 14 residues. The V end was cut by 3 bases, the J end by 2 bases, with 11 bases between. Germline V gene sequence: CDR1 DFQATT, CDR2 SNEGSKA (reference sequence). In DNA, the CDR3 is TGCAGTGCTAGCTTCGGGTACCCCTACAATGAGCAGTTCTTC. This gives the protein CSASFGYPYNEQFF.

The sample holds many counts of this clonotype. The chain recombines TRBV7-8 with TRBJ2-7; the D gene could be TRBD1 or TRBD2 (6 bases each). The germline gives CDR1 SGHVS, CDR2 FQNEAQ. Trimming pared 5 bases from V and 3 bases from J, leaving 14 bases between. The CDR3 is 14 residues long. The CDR3 is CASSVLGGLYEQYF. The CDR3 DNA follows: TGTGCCAGCAGCGTCTTGGGGGGCCTCTACGAGCAGTACTTC.

This clonotype was recorded at least ten times. The chain couples TRBV6-6 to TRBJ2-7, with TRBD2 identical over 8 bases. Germline values: CDR1 MNHNY, CDR2 SVGAGI (reference sequence). With 7 bases clipped from V and 5 bases from J, the junction kept 10 bases outside the gene matches. The CDR3 loop spans 14 amino acids. The DNA for the CDR3 is TGTGCCAGCACCGAACGGGAGGGCCTCCACGAGCAGTACTTC. This gives the protein CASTEREGLHEQYF.

This clonotype was seen repeatedly, ten times or more. The chain combines TRBV6-5 with TRBJ2-7, with D tentatively TRBD2 (5 bases). This CDR3 spans 14 amino acids. The V gene's germline CDR1 is MNHEY and CDR2 SVGAGI. Trimming took 2 bases from V and 7 from J, leaving 15 bases between them. The CDR3 loop reads CASSYRGVGREQYF. CDR3 DNA: TGTGCCAGCAGTTACCGGGGAGTCGGCCGGGAGCAGTACTTC.

A remark on this clonotype: One end of the junction varies from germline; a read error may be responsible. This chain connects TRBV4-1 to TRBJ2-7; the match to TRBD2 covers 12 bases. This CDR3 region has 16 residues. Germline V gene data show CDR1 as MGHRA and CDR2 as YSYEKL. Here the CDR3 DNA reads TGCGCCAGCAGCCAAGTGTCTAGCGGGAGGGACTATGGCATCTCCTTC. Its translation is CASSQVSSGRDYGISF.

The CDR3 DNA reads as TGCGCCAGCAGCTCCGGGACCACTTCCTACAATGAGCAGTTCTTC. Protein: CASSSGTTSYNEQFF. This sequence joins TRBV5-1 and TRBJ2-1; D could derive from TRBD1 or TRBD2 (5 bases each). The ends were cut back, 3 bases at V and 1 base at J, with 11 bases in the middle. CDR1 is SGHRS and CDR2 is YFSETQ in the germline V gene. The length of the CDR3 is 15 residues.